A single T cell receptor (beta chain) is shown here with its context. Its antigen remains unknown. The data were obtained in a study of blood T cells in healthy people across ages. The overall study: There was about one barcoded beta molecule captured by template switching per two T cells. Study-level findings and limits: A roughly linear age-dependent decrease characterized TCR beta diversity per million T cells.

The CDR3 runs 12 residues. Trimming took 8 bases from V and 10 from J, leaving 15 bases between them. Germline CDR1 MGHRA, CDR2 YSYEKL. There were healthy Caucasian individuals from Russia, aged 6 to 90, serving as donors. Then a second PCR, running roughly 7 to 11 cycles, was carried out with a sample-barcoded 5' primer and a J-beta primer mix. Each cDNA molecule received a tag from a template-switch adaptor that had 12 random nucleotides. Using its own MiXCR run on the 5' RACE reads, TCRdb lists one record per CDR3 protein. The table includes around 970,000 distinct CDR3 sequences, roughly 51% detected once.

Sample: blood. The clonotype originates from a woman aged 55 to 70 in good health. The chain carries TRBV4-1 and TRBJ2-1, with D possibly matching TRBD1 (5 bases). CDR3 protein: CASGRTWTEQFF. The CDR3 DNA follows: TGCGCCAGCGGCAGAACTTGGACAGAGCAGTTCTTC.